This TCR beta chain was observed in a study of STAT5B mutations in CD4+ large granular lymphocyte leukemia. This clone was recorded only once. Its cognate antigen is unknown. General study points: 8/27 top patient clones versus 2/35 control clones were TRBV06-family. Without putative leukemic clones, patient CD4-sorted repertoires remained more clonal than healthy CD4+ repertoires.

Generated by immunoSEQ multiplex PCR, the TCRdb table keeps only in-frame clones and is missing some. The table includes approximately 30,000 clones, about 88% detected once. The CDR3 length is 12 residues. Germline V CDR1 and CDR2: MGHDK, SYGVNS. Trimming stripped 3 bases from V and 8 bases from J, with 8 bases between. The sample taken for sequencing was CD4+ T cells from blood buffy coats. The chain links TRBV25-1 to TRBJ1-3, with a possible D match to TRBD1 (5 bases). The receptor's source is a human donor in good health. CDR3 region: CASSDRGYTIYF. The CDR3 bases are TGTGCCAGCAGTGACCGGGGCTACACCATATATTTT.